This TCR beta chain was recovered during a study of shared clonotypes between healthy human individuals. The wider study: The donor pool was made up of two women and a few men aged 18 to 49.

The CDR3 spans 14 residues. In germline, CDR1 is SGHKS, CDR2 YYEKEE (reference sequence). V trimming: 0 bases; J trimming: 7 bases; junction bases outside the gene matches: 6. Assay runs were performed at deep level. The authors sequenced unsorted PBMC DNA on ten immunoSEQ deep assay plates. Generated by immunoSEQ multiplex PCR, the TCRdb table keeps only in-frame clones and is missing some. The sample has about 490,000 clones, around 80% seen once. There were only Caucasian adults among the donors, and all lived in Nashville, Tennessee. This chain joins TRBV5-5 and TRBJ2-5, with 7 bases identical to TRBD1. The TCR was taken from a woman between 40 and 50 years old in good health. Some clones in this sample may be carry-over from other donors' samples. Sequenced: PBMCs. The CDR3 protein is CASSLADRPPTQYF. As DNA, the CDR3 is TGTGCCAGCAGCTTGGCGGACAGGCCTCCGACCCAGTACTTC.